A selection of T cell receptor beta chains follows, all from one sample in a study of control samples from healthy donors and cancer patients. Measured with immunoSEQ multiplex PCR; TCRdb has only the in-frame clones, and not every one. Among 100,000 or so clones listed, approximately 78% were seen once. The sequenced material came from blood. These receptors were collected from a woman aged 55-69 years in good health. Each CDR3 is given with its conserved first and last residue. D genes are given only for firm matches. Size is stated for part of the rows, as once, few or many counts, or as a class when the clone is expanded.

few	TRBV4-1	TRBJ2-7	TRBD2	CASSRSGLGTSYEQYF	TGCGCCAGCAGCCGGAGCGGACTTGGGACTAGTTACGAGCAGTACTTC
-	TRBV6-2/TRBV6-3	TRBJ2-3	TRBD2	CASSYGPGAGGRADTQYF	TGTGCCAGCAGTTACGGCCCTGGCGCGGGCGGGAGGGCAGATACGCAGTATTTT
few	TRBV5-5	TRBJ1-2	-	CASSSGPETGYTF	TGTGCCAGCAGTTCCGGACCGGAGACGGGCTACACCTTC
-	TRBV12-3/TRBV12-4	TRBJ2-1	-	CASRGTNYNEQFF	TGTGCCAGCAGGGGGACAAACTACAATGAGCAGTTCTTC
-	TRBV6-6	TRBJ2-1	TRBD2	CASTKGSSGEGEQFF	TGTGCCAGCACCAAAGGATCTAGCGGGGAGGGTGAGCAGTTCTTC
-	TRBV20-1	TRBJ2-7	-	CSASRADSSYEQYF	TGCAGTGCTAGTAGGGCGGACAGTTCCTACGAGCAGTACTTC
-	TRBV10-2	TRBJ1-2	-	CASSRGAGYGYTF	TGCGCCAGCAGTAGAGGGGCAGGTTATGGCTACACCTTC
-	TRBV7-9	TRBJ1-1	-	CASSPAGGTEAFF	TGTGCCAGCAGCCCAGCGGGGGGGACTGAAGCTTTCTTT
-	TRBV3-1/TRBV3-2	TRBJ2-3	TRBD2	CASSKWTSGTDTQYF	TGTGCCAGCAGCAAATGGACTAGCGGCACAGATACGCAGTATTTT
-	TRBV5-1	TRBJ1-4	-	CASSSTGSTNEKLFF	TGCGCCAGCAGCTCGACCGGGTCAACTAATGAAAAACTGTTTTTT
-	TRBV5-1	TRBJ1-5	-	CASSSEGNGNQPQHF	TGCGCCAGCAGCTCAGAGGGAAACGGCAATCAGCCCCAGCATTTT
-	TRBV5-1	TRBJ2-7	TRBD2	CASSLSWGSGSHEQYF	TGCGCCAGCAGCTTGTCTTGGGGGAGCGGGAGCCACGAGCAGTACTTC
-	TRBV11-2	TRBJ2-1	TRBD2	CASSWGLAVLNEQFF	TGTGCCAGCAGCTGGGGACTAGCGGTCTTAAATGAGCAGTTCTTC
-	TRBV11-2	TRBJ2-2	-	CASSLSSPGHTGELFF	TGTGCCAGCAGCTTATCTAGCCCGGGACACACCGGGGAGCTGTTTTTT
-	TRBV4-1	TRBJ2-2	-	CASSLGTAVTGELFF	TGCGCCAGCAGCCTCGGGACCGCCGTCACCGGGGAGCTGTTTTTT
-	TRBV7-2	TRBJ2-7	TRBD2	CASSLSSVLAGPYEQYF	TGTGCCAGCAGCTTATCGTCGGTTCTAGCGGGGCCCTACGAGCAGTACTTC
-	TRBV5-1	TRBJ1-1	-	CASSLRDGNTEAFF	TGCGCCAGCAGCTTGAGGGACGGAAACACTGAAGCTTTCTTT
few	TRBV27	TRBJ2-7	TRBD2	CASSPYSGRGEQYF	TGTGCCAGCAGCCCCTATAGCGGGAGGGGCGAGCAGTACTTC
-	TRBV2	TRBJ1-5	-	CASSLNWEYHPQHF	TGTGCCAGCAGTCTTAATTGGGAGTATCACCCCCAGCATTTT
once	TRBV7-9	TRBJ1-3	TRBD1	CASSLQGAGDTIYF	TGTGCCAGCAGTCTACAGGGGGCTGGGGACACCATATATTTT
-	TRBV7-2	TRBJ2-3	-	CASSLVGVMSTDTQYF	TGTGCCAGCAGCTTAGTGGGGGTGATGAGCACAGATACGCAGTATTTT
medium-sized	TRBV10-1	TRBJ2-5	TRBD2	CASSDIAGGLQETQYF	TGCGCCAGCAGTGATATAGCGGGAGGGCTTCAAGAGACCCAGTACTTC
few	TRBV11-2	TRBJ1-2	-	CASSRDSYYGYTF	TGTGCCAGCAGCCGAGACAGTTACTATGGCTACACCTTC